This entry lists 2 T cell receptor beta chains sequenced from one sample in a study of blood T cells in healthy people across ages. PCR was performed a second time for roughly 7 to 11 cycles using a sample-barcoded 5' primer and a J-beta primer mix. Using its own MiXCR run on the 5' RACE reads, TCRdb lists one record per CDR3 protein. The top ten hold 20% to 25% of the sample, which has around 710,000 distinct CDR3 sequences, 40% to 45% seen once. Specimen: blood. These receptors originate from a woman in her sixties or seventies in good health.

The chain is built from TRBV5-1 and TRBJ2-3; the match to TRBD2 covers 8 bases. This CDR3 is built from 16 residues. Germline values: CDR1 SGHRS, CDR2 YFSETQ. The trim removed 0 bases at V and 6 bases at J, leaving 9 bases unmatched. Written as DNA, the CDR3 is TGCGCCAGCAGCTTGGAGCGCGGGGGGCAAAAGGATACGCAGTATTTT. Amino acid sequence: CASSLERGGQKDTQYF.

The chain joins TRBV20-1 to TRBJ2-3; 12 bases match TRBD2. With 2 bases clipped from V and 6 bases from J, the junction kept 6 bases outside the gene matches. Germline-derived CDR1 and CDR2 are DFQATT and SNEGSKA (reference sequence). This CDR3 is built from 15 residues. CDR3 amino acids: CSARPTSGGGDTQYF. The CDR3 DNA follows: TGCAGTGCTAGACCGACTAGCGGGGGAGGTGATACGCAGTATTTT.